The T cell receptor beta chain under discussion was sequenced for a study of blood T cell repertoires in COVID-19 (dated by TCRdb to 2019 to 2021). Study-level background: The collaborator samples originated in the United States, Italy and Spain and spanned the acute and convalescent phases of COVID-19. The material from the prospective study consisted of cDNA or gDNA derived from T cells, B-cell-depleted T cells, or PBMCs. Deeply sampled blood TCRbeta repertoires from subjects exposed to, actively infected with, or recovered from COVID-19 were included in the dataset. Where HLA class I and class II types were available, the types were taken from metadata supplied by the sample provider, not from assay-based typing. The repertoires were made available in a free public database intended to serve as a resource for research on the immune response to SARS-CoV-2. The sample metadata nearly always contained a de-identified subject ID, COVID-19 status, age in years and sex. Samples were obtained from the ongoing ImmuneRACE study (first 160 participants) and from approximately 1,200 subjects provided by 6 global collaborators.

Trimming takes 0 bases from V and 8 bases from J, and the germline ends sit 21 bases apart. The CDR1 and CDR2 encoded by the germline V gene are SGDLS and YYNGEE. Inclusive of the bounding cysteine and phenylalanine, the CDR3 is 17 residues long. Just the 51-base CDR3 DNA is kept, in frame starting at base 1. Study-level results and caveats: The amount of clinical and demographic metadata varied by source and participant and was provided uncurated.

With respect to this clone: Its antigen target is currently unknown. It has no much larger one-base neighbor in the sample; base qualities were not kept.

TCRbeta CDR3 regions were amplified from genomic DNA using the immunoSEQ Assay, a bias-controlled multiplex PCR. Turning to the authors' computational methods: The number of nucleated cells in each sample was estimated from the amplification of reference gene primers within the assay. To quantify the absolute abundance of each unique TCRbeta CDR3 rearrangement, sequence reads were collapsed and filtered. Productive Simpson clonality was computed per sample as the square root of Simpson's diversity index over productive rearrangements. The clones in this table, taken by TCRdb from immuneACCESS, are in-frame only. Not every clone is retained; where verified, under half of the shortfall comes from an unresolved V gene, and the cause of the rest is unknown. V and J calls plus clone size are reproduced from that table; the DNA served to infer D and trimming. The sample table holds 140,000 to 150,000 clones, of which 79% were seen once. The top ten constitute 8.6% of the sample.

Whole blood was collected in K2EDTA tubes by collaborating institutions according to the institutions' own protocols. Collaborator samples were shipped for TCRbeta analysis as frozen whole blood, isolated PBMCs, or DNA extracted from either sample type. The sample consisted of peripheral blood. The V and J segments used are TRBV9 and TRBJ2-1, with TRBD1 tentatively as D gene (6 bases match). This clonotype originated in a middle-aged man with active or convalescent COVID-19. The DNA sequence is as follows: TGTGCCAGCAGCGTAGGATATGGAGACAGGCGCTTCGATGAGCAGTTCTTC. Translated, it gives CASSVGYGDRRFDEQFF. With all but the CDR3 taken from the reference TRBV9 and TRBJ2-1 genes, the full variable domain is: DSGVTQTPKHLITATGQRVTLRCSPRSGDLSVYWYQQSLDQGLQFLIQYYNGEERAKGNILERFSAQQFPDLHSELNLSSLELGDSALYFCASSVGYGDRRFDEQFFGPGTRLTVL.